Listed here is a single T cell receptor beta chain. Its antigen is unknown. V was trimmed by 0 bases and J by 2 bases, leaving 4 bases between them. The CDR3 runs to 13 residues. CDR1 and CDR2 from the germline V gene are SGHDN and FVKESK. This sample is drawn from a study of cytomegalovirus exposure and HLA in healthy donors. Study-level points and caveats: Later analysis identified several of the most significant clusters that appeared linked to common viral pathogens.

The PCR had 60 Vbeta and 13 Jbeta primers. TCRdb keeps only in-frame clones here, not all; method: immunoSEQ multiplex PCR. The data show some 160,000 clones, around 73% seen once. When sampled, the donors appeared nominally healthy, though they likely had unrecorded immune exposures. The specimen was PBMCs. The rearrangement joins TRBV14 to TRBJ1-2; no clear D gene. The sequence came from a male donor in good health and CMV-seronegative. CDR3 sequence reads: CASSQDPNYGYTF. The CDR3 region has the DNA TGTGCCAGCAGCCAAGACCCAAACTATGGCTACACCTTC.